Each of the 14 T cell receptor beta chains below was sequenced from the same sample in a study of OX40 agonist ivuxolimab in advanced cancers. TCRdb's table, derived via immunoSEQ multiplex PCR, lists solely in-frame clones and lacks some. The repertoire consists of some 70,000 clones, with 90% to 95% occurring once and the leading ten covering around 2.3%. Sequences were derived from CD4+ or CD8+ T cells sorted from blood, sampled in a trial of the OX40 agonist ivuxolimab. The receptors were sampled from an adult with an advanced solid tumor such as melanoma, head and neck, liver or kidney cancer.

The chain uses TRBV6-5 and TRBJ1-1; D might be TRBD1 (5 bases). This CDR3 comprises 13 residues. V was clipped by 5 bases and J by 3 bases, with 10 bases between them. From germline, CDR1 is MNHEY and CDR2 SVGAGI. CDR3 nucleotides: TGTGCCAGCAGTCGACGGACACACACTGAAGCTTTCTTT. Translation: CASSRRTHTEAFF.

CDR3 residues: CATARGGGTYEQYF. The CDR3 DNA is TGTGCCACCGCTAGAGGCGGGGGGACCTACGAGCAGTACTTC. This chain joins TRBV19 and TRBJ2-7; TRBD2 matches at 8 bases. V was clipped by 10 bases and J by 2 bases; unmatched bases: 10. The CDR3 is 14 amino acids. Looked up from germline, CDR1 is LNHDA and CDR2 is SQIVND (reference sequence).

This clone was picked up one time. This chain joins TRBV30 and TRBJ2-3, with TRBD1 matching over 7 bases. CDR3 length: 12 amino acids. CDR1 is GTSNPN, CDR2 SVGIG, per germline (reference sequence). The ends lost 5 bases at V and 3 bases at J; junction bases unmatched: 2. The CDR3 DNA reads as TGTGCCTGGGGACAGGAGACAGATACGCAGTATTTT. Protein: CAWGQETDTQYF.

The chain recombines TRBV5-1 with TRBJ1-2; 7 positions match TRBD1. The CDR3 totals 14 residues. The junction had 6 bases not matched to a gene; V was cut back by 5 bases and J by 2 bases. Germline CDR1 is SGHRS and CDR2 is YFSETQ. CDR3 region: CASRPGTDNYGYTF. The CDR3 DNA follows: TGCGCCAGCAGGCCGGGGACAGACAACTATGGCTACACCTTC.

The chain has TRBV2 and TRBJ2-5; TRBD1 or TRBD2 may be the D gene (5 bases each). CDR3 size: 15 residues. V shed 5 bases and J shed 4 bases, with 17 bases lying between them. Germline-derived CDR1 and CDR2 are SNHLY and FYNNEI. In DNA, the CDR3 is TGTGCCAGCAGTTACCAGGGACCCCAGGGAGAGACCCAGTACTTC. Translated, it gives CASSYQGPQGETQYF.

This clone appeared once. The chain has TRBV7-7 and TRBJ2-5, with D perhaps matching TRBD1 or TRBD2 (7 bases each). Trimming shortened V by 5 bases and J by 5 bases, and 21 bases separated the two germline ends. The CDR3 loop spans 16 amino acids. Germline loops: CDR1 SSHAT, CDR2 FNYEAQ (reference sequence). CDR3: CASSPAGGGGRETQYF. For the CDR3, the DNA is TGTGCCAGCAGCCCCGCCGGGGGAGGGGGCCGGGAGACCCAGTACTTC.

The chain joins TRBV9 to TRBJ1-3, with unresolved D. This CDR3 spans 13 amino acids. The ends were cut back, 2 bases at V and 7 bases at J, with 10 bases in the middle. The germline gives CDR1 SGDLS, CDR2 YYNGEE. This CDR3 is CASSVGVQNTIYF. CDR3 DNA sequence: TGTGCCAGCAGCGTTGGGGTCCAGAACACCATATATTTT. Based on the CDR3 plus reference TRBV9 and TRBJ1-3, the full variable domain is DSGVTQTPKHLITATGQRVTLRCSPRSGDLSVYWYQQSLDQGLQFLIQYYNGEERAKGNILERFSAQQFPDLHSELNLSSLELGDSALYFCASSVGVQNTIYFGEGSWLTVV.

This chain joins TRBV27 and TRBJ2-5; D remains ambiguous. CDR3 length equals 13 residues. The V gene lost 2 bases and the J gene lost 0 bases, with 4 bases spanning the gap. Germline CDR1 is MNHEY and CDR2 is SMNVEV (reference sequence). The CDR3 nucleotides read TGTGCCAGCAGTTTAAGGTACCAAGAGACCCAGTACTTC. This encodes CASSLRYQETQYF.

The genes are TRBV28 and TRBJ2-7, with TRBD1 matching over 8 bases. V lost 7 bases to trimming and J lost 5 bases; unmatched junction nucleotides: 10. This CDR3 spans 14 amino acids. The V gene's germline CDR1 is MDHEN and CDR2 SYDVKM. CDR3 sequence reads: CASILQGGLDEQYF. In DNA form, the CDR3 reads TGTGCCAGCATACTACAGGGGGGTCTAGACGAGCAGTACTTC. Combining the CDR3 with reference TRBV28 and TRBJ2-7 gives the whole variable domain DVKVTQSSRYLVKRTGEKVFLECVQDMDHENMFWYRQDPGLGLRLIYFSYDVKMKEKGDIPEGYSVSREKKERFSLILESASTNQTSMYLCASILQGGLDEQYFGPGTRLTVT.

V and J are TRBV30 and TRBJ2-3, with 8 bases identical to TRBD1. Germline CDR1 reads GTSNPN; CDR2 reads SVGIG (reference sequence). This CDR3 has 13 amino acids. V dropped 5 bases and J dropped 1; count of bases not matched to a gene: 2. The CDR3 reads CAWATGGTDTQYF. The CDR3 DNA reads TGTGCCTGGGCGACAGGGGGCACAGATACGCAGTATTTT.

The chain combines TRBV5-1 with TRBJ2-7; D is possibly TRBD1 (5 bases). The germline V and J ends were trimmed by 0 bases and 2 bases, with 12 bases remaining between them. CDR1 and CDR2 (germline): SGHRS, YFSETQ. This CDR3 is built from 15 residues. CDR3 region: CASSLAPDSPYEQYF. Written as DNA, the CDR3 is TGCGCCAGCAGCTTGGCCCCCGACAGTCCCTACGAGCAGTACTTC.

The chain couples TRBV11-2 to TRBJ2-2; possibly TRBD2 for D (5 bases). Per the germline V gene, CDR1 is SGHAT and CDR2 is FQNNGV. The CDR3 runs 16 residues. Trimming took 5 bases from V and 1 from J, leaving 14 bases between them. The CDR3 coding sequence is TGTGCCAGCAGCCCCCGAGGGCAGGTGAACACCGGGGAGCTGTTTTTT. Its translation: CASSPRGQVNTGELFF.

The chain employs TRBV10-3 and TRBJ2-7; tentative D call: TRBD1 (5 bases). The germline V gene encodes CDR1 ENHRY and CDR2 SYGVKD. This CDR3 is built from 13 residues. V was trimmed by 7 bases and J by 2 bases, leaving 12 bases between them. The CDR3 bases are TGTGCCATCAAGGGAACGGACACCTACGAGCAGTACTTC. Translating it yields CAIKGTDTYEQYF.

The chain is built from TRBV7-9 and TRBJ2-7; 7 bases match TRBD1. The V and J ends lost 5 bases and 4 bases, in that order; junction bases with no gene match: 11. This CDR3 spans 15 amino acids. Germline loops: CDR1 SEHNR, CDR2 FQNEAQ (reference sequence). The CDR3: CASSLGTVLRYEQYF. The CDR3, as DNA: TGTGCCAGCAGCCTCGGGACAGTCCTAAGGTACGAGCAGTACTTC.